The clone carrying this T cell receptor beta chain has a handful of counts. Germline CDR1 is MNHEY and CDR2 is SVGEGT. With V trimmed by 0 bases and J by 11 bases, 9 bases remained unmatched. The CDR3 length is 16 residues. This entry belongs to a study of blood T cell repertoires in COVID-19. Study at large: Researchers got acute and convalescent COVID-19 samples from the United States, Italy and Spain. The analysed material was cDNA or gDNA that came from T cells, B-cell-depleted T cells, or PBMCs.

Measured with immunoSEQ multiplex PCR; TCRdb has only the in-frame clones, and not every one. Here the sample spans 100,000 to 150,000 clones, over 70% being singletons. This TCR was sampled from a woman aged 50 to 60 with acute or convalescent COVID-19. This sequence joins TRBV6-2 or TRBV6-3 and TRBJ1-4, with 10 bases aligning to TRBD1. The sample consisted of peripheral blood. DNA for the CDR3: TGTGCCAGCAGTTACTCGACGGGGACAGGGGTTGGGAAACTGTTTTTT. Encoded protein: CASSYSTGTGVGKLFF.